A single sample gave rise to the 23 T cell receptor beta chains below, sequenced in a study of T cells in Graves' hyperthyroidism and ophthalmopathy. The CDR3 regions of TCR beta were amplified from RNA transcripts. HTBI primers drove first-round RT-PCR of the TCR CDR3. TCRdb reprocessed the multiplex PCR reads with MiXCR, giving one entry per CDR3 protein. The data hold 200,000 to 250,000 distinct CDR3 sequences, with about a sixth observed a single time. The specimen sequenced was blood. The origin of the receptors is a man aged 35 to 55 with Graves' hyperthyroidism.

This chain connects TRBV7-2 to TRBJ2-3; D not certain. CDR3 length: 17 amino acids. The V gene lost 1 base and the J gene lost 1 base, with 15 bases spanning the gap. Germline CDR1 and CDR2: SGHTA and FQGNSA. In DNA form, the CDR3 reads TGTGCCAGCAGCTTAGGGTACGTCCCCCGGGGCACAGATACGCAGTATTTT. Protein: CASSLGYVPRGTDTQYF.

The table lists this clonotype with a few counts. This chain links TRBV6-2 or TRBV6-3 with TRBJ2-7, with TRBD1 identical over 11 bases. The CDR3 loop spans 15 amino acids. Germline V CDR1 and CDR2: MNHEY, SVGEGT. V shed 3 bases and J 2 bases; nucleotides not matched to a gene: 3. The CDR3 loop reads CASSYSGQGAYEQYF. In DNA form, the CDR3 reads TGTGCCAGCAGTTATTCGGGACAGGGGGCCTACGAGCAGTACTTC.

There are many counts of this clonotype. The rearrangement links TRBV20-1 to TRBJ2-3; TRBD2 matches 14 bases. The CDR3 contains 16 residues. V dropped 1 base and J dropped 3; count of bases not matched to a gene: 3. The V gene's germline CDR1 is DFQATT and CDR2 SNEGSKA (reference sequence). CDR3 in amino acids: CSARGLAGGGTDTQYF. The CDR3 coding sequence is TGCAGTGCTAGAGGACTAGCGGGGGGGGGTACAGATACGCAGTATTTT.

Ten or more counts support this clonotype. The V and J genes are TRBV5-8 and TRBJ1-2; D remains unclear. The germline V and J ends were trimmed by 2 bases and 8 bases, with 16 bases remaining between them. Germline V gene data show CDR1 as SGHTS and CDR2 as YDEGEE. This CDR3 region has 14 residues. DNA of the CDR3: TGTGCCAGCAGCTTAGGGCAGATCTTCTACGGCTACACCTTC. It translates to CASSLGQIFYGYTF.

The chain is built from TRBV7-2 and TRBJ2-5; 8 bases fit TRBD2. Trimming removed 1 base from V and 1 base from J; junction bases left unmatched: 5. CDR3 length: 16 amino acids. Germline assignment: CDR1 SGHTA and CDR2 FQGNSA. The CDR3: CASSLELAGSQETQYF. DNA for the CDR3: TGTGCCAGCAGCTTAGAATTAGCGGGGTCCCAAGAGACCCAGTACTTC.

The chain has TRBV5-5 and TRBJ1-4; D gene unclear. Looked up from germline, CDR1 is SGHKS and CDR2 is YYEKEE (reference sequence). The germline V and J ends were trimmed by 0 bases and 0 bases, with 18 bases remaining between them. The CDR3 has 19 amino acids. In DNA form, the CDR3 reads TGTGCCAGCAGCTTGGGCGTCCGGATAGAATTTGCAACTAATGAAAAACTGTTTTTT. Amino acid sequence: CASSLGVRIEFATNEKLFF. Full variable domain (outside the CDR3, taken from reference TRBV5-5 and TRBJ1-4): DAGVTQSPTHLIKTRGQQVTLRCSPISGHKSVSWYQQVLGQGPQFIFQYYEKEERGRGNFPDRFSARQFPNYSSELNVNALLLGDSALYLCASSLGVRIEFATNEKLFFGSGTQLSVL.

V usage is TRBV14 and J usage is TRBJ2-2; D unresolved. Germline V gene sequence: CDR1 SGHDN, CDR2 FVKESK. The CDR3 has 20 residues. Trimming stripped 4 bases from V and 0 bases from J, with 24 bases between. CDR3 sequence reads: CASSPVPGRHLKANTGELFF. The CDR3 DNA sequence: TGTGCCAGCAGCCCGGTTCCAGGAAGGCACCTTAAAGCGAACACCGGGGAGCTGTTTTTT.

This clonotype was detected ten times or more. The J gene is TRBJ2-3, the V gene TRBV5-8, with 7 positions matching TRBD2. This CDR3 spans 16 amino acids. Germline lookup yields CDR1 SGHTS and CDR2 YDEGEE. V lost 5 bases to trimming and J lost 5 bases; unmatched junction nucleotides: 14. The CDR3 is CASRLTTSRRVDTQYF. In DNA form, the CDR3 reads TGTGCCAGCAGATTAACGACTAGCCGGAGGGTAGATACGCAGTATTTT. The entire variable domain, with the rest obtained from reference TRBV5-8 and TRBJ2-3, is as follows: EAGVTQSPTHLIKTRGQQATLRCSPISGHTSVYWYQQALGLGLQFLLWYDEGEERNRGNFPPRFSGRQFPNYSSELNVNALELEDSALYLCASRLTTSRRVDTQYFGPGTRLTVL.

As DNA, the CDR3 is TGCAGCGCCCTTCTCTCCTACGAGCAGTACTTC. Translated: CSALLSYEQYF. J is TRBJ2-7 and V is TRBV29-1; D unclear. CDR3 length: 11 amino acids. Germline values: CDR1 SQVTM, CDR2 ANQGSEA. The V end lost 7 bases, the J end lost 0 bases, and 7 bases lay between the germline ends.

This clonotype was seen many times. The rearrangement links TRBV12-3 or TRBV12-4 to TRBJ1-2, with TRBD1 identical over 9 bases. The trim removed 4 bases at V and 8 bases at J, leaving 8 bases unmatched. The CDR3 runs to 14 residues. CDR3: CASSSTGTGSGYTF. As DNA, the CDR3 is TGTGCCAGCAGTTCCACCGGGACAGGGTCGGGCTACACCTTC.

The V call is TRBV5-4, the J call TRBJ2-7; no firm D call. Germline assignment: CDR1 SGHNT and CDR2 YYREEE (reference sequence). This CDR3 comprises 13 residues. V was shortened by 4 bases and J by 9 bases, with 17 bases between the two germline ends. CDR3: CASSTDGPSSQYF. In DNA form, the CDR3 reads TGTGCCAGCAGCACGGACGGTCCATCGTCGCAGTACTTC.

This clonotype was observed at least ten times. In DNA, the CDR3 is TGTGCCAGCAGCCAAGACGGTAGCGGGAGTGGCTATGAGCAGTTCTTC. It specifies CASSQDGSGSGYEQFF. The chain combines TRBV27 with TRBJ2-1, with 9 bases identical to TRBD2. V shed 6 bases and J 8 bases; nucleotides not matched to a gene: 14. Germline V gene sequence: CDR1 MNHEY, CDR2 SMNVEV (reference sequence). This CDR3 comprises 16 residues.

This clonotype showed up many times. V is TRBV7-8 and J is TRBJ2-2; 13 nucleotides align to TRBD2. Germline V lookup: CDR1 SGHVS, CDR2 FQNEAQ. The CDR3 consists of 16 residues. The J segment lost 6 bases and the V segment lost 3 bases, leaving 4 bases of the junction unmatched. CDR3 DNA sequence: TGTGCCAGCAGCTTCGCCGGGACTAGCGGGGCCGGGGAGCTGTTTTTT. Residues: CASSFAGTSGAGELFF.

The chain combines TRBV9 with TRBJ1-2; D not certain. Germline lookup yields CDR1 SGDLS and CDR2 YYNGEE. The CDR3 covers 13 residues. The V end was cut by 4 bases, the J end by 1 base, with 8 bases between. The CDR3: CASSSVSNYGYTF. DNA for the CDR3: TGTGCCAGCAGCTCTGTCAGTAACTATGGCTACACCTTC.

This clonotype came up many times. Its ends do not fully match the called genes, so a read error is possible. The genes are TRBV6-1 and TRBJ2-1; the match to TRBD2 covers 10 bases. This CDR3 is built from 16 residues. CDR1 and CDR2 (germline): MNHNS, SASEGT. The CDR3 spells CASSEDGAGGDNEQFF. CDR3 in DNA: TGTGCCAGCAGCGAAGACGGAGCGGGGGGGGACAATGAGCAGTTCTTC.

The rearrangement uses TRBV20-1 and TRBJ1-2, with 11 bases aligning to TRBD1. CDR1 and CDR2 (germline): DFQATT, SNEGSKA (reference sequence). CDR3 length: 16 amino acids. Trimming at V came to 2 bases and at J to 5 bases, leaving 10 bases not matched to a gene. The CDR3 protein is CSARLVGTGGGYGYTF. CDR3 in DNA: TGCAGTGCTAGATTAGTAGGGACAGGGGGAGGGTATGGCTACACCTTC.

Written as DNA, the CDR3 is TGTGCCAGCAGCACGGGAGGGAGTGGCTACGAGCAGTACTTC. It specifies CASSTGGSGYEQYF. The chain links TRBV7-3 to TRBJ2-7, with 8 positions matching TRBD2. There are 14 residues in the CDR3. Trimming took 5 bases from V and 3 from J; bases not matched to a gene: 6. Germline CDR1 and CDR2: SGHTA and FQGTGA.

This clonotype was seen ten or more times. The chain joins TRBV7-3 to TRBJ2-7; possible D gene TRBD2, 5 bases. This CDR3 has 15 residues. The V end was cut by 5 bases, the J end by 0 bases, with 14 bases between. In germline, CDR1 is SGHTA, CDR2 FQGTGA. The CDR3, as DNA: TGTGCCAGCAGCCTAGGGCCTGGGAGCTCCTACGAGCAGTACTTC. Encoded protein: CASSLGPGSSYEQYF.

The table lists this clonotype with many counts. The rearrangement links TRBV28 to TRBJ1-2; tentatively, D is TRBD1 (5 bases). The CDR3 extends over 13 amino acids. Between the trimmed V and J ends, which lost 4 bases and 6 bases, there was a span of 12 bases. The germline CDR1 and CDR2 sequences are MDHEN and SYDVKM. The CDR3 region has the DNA TGTGCCAGCAGTTCCGCCCAGGGAGATGGCTACACCTTC. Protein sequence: CASSSAQGDGYTF.

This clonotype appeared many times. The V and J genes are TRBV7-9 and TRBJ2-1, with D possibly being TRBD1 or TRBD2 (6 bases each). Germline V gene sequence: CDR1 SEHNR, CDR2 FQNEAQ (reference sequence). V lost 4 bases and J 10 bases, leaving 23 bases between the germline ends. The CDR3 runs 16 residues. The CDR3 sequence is CASSSRRGPVQWEQFF. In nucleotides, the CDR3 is TGTGCCAGCAGCTCAAGACGGGGGCCAGTACAATGGGAGCAGTTCTTC. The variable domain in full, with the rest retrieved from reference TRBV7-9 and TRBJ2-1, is DTGVSQNPRHKITKRGQNVTFRCDPISEHNRLYWYRQTLGQGPEFLTYFQNEAQLEKSRLLSDRFSAERPKGSFSTLEIQRTEQGDSAMYLCASSSRRGPVQWEQFFGPGTRLTVL.

The CDR3 sequence: CASSDPDNTDTQYF. For the CDR3, the DNA is TGTGCCAGCAGTGACCCGGACAACACAGATACGCAGTATTTT. The rearrangement links TRBV2 to TRBJ2-3, with a weak D call TRBD1 (5 bases). The germline V and J ends were trimmed by 3 bases and 2 bases, with 9 bases remaining between them. This CDR3 spans 14 amino acids. CDR1 and CDR2 (germline): SNHLY, FYNNEI.

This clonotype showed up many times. The CDR3 loop is CASSFSGQAYGYTF. The CDR3 DNA is TGTGCCAGCAGTTTCTCCGGACAGGCCTATGGCTACACCTTC. The V and J genes are TRBV27 and TRBJ1-2; 7 nucleotides agree with TRBD1. This CDR3 comprises 14 residues. The germline gives CDR1 MNHEY, CDR2 SMNVEV (reference sequence). J was trimmed by 4 bases and V by 3 bases; bases with no gene match: 5.

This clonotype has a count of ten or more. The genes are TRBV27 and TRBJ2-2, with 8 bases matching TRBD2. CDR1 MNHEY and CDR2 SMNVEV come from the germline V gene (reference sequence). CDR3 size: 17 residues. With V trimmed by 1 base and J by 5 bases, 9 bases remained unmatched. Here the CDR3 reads CASSLLRRGAATGELFF. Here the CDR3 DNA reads TGTGCCAGCAGTTTATTAAGGCGGGGGGCGGCGACCGGGGAGCTGTTTTTT.